This is a list of T cell receptor beta chains from one sample in a study of T cell responses to AZD1222 COVID-19 vaccine. Sequenced by immunoSEQ multiplex PCR; TCRdb stores in-frame clones only, minus some. The table shows some 200,000 clones, with more than 70% occurring only once. This sample comprised peripheral blood, obtained 28 days after the second AZD1222 dose. These receptors all come from an adult who received the AZD1222 COVID-19 vaccine. Each CDR3 is given with its conserved first and last residue. Each record gives: D gene, J gene, clone size, V gene, CDR3 DNA, CDR3 protein. The D gene is left open where the match is weak. Rows may omit the clone size; those that give it use once, few, many or a size class.

d_gene: NA
j_gene: TRBJ1-5
abundance: NA
v_gene: TRBV24-1
CDR3nt: TGTGCCACCAGTGACCCGGTACGACCGGAGCCCCAGCATTTT
CDR3aa: CATSDPVRPEPQHF

d_gene: NA
j_gene: TRBJ2-1
abundance: NA
v_gene: TRBV2
CDR3nt: TGTGCCAGCAGGACGGCCGCGGGCCAAGGCAATGAGCAGTTCTTC
CDR3aa: CASRTAAGQGNEQFF

d_gene: NA
j_gene: TRBJ2-3
abundance: NA
v_gene: TRBV3-1/TRBV3-2
CDR3nt: TGTGCCAGCAGCCAGACCGACTCCCGAGGTACGCAGTATTTT
CDR3aa: CASSQTDSRGTQYF

d_gene: TRBD1
j_gene: TRBJ1-4
abundance: NA
v_gene: TRBV9
CDR3nt: TGTGCCAGCAGCGTAGGGGGACAGTCTAATGAAAAACTGTTTTTT
CDR3aa: CASSVGGQSNEKLFF

d_gene: NA
j_gene: TRBJ2-5
abundance: few
v_gene: TRBV7-9
CDR3nt: TGTGCCAGCAGCTTAGGGTGGGAGAACCAAGAGACCCAGTACTTC
CDR3aa: CASSLGWENQETQYF

d_gene: NA
j_gene: TRBJ2-7
abundance: NA
v_gene: TRBV28
CDR3nt: TGTGCCAGCATTCCAGAGCGGAAAAACTACGAGCAGTACTTC
CDR3aa: CASIPERKNYEQYF

d_gene: TRBD1
j_gene: TRBJ2-1
abundance: NA
v_gene: TRBV10-1
CDR3nt: TGCGCCAGCAGTGAGTCCAGACAGGGGGGCTACAATGAGCAGTTCTTC
CDR3aa: CASSESRQGGYNEQFF

d_gene: NA
j_gene: TRBJ2-2
abundance: NA
v_gene: TRBV20-1
CDR3nt: TGCAGTGTCAGGGTTCTCGGGGAGCTGTTTTTT
CDR3aa: CSVRVLGELFF

d_gene: NA
j_gene: TRBJ2-4
abundance: NA
v_gene: TRBV6-1
CDR3nt: TGTGCCAGCAGTGAATTTAGGCTCAGTCTAGCCAAAAACATTCAGTACTTC
CDR3aa: CASSEFRLSLAKNIQYF

d_gene: NA
j_gene: TRBJ2-2
abundance: NA
v_gene: TRBV2
CDR3nt: TGTGCCAGCAGTAAAGGGGGGGTCACCGGGGAGCTGTTTTTT
CDR3aa: CASSKGGVTGELFF

d_gene: NA
j_gene: TRBJ1-5
abundance: once
v_gene: TRBV7-2
CDR3nt: TGTGCCAGCAGCTTGGTGGGGAGCAATCAGCCCCAGCATTTT
CDR3aa: CASSLVGSNQPQHF

d_gene: TRBD1
j_gene: TRBJ2-4
abundance: NA
v_gene: TRBV12-3/TRBV12-4
CDR3nt: TGTGCCAGCAGCCTGGGACAGGTAAACATTCAGTACTTC
CDR3aa: CASSLGQVNIQYF

d_gene: TRBD2
j_gene: TRBJ2-7
abundance: NA
v_gene: TRBV24-1
CDR3nt: TGTGCCACCAGTGACCCGGGGCGTAGCGGGCGCTCCTACGAGCAGTACTTC
CDR3aa: CATSDPGRSGRSYEQYF

d_gene: NA
j_gene: TRBJ1-2
abundance: NA
v_gene: TRBV7-3
CDR3nt: TGTGCCAGCAGTTCAACGGGGGCAGGGCATGGCTACACCTTC
CDR3aa: CASSSTGAGHGYTF

d_gene: NA
j_gene: TRBJ2-2
abundance: NA
v_gene: TRBV21-1
CDR3nt: TGTGCCAGCAGCAAGGAGCTAGCGGGAGGGGAAGAGAGGGGGGAGCTGTTTTTT
CDR3aa: CASSKELAGGEERGELFF

d_gene: TRBD1
j_gene: TRBJ1-5
abundance: NA
v_gene: TRBV6-1
CDR3nt: TGTGCCAGCAGTGAGAACAGGGGTAGCAATCAGCCCCAGCATTTT
CDR3aa: CASSENRGSNQPQHF

d_gene: TRBD2
j_gene: TRBJ2-1
abundance: NA
v_gene: TRBV19
CDR3nt: TGTGCCAGTAGTTCCGACCCCCTTGGACTAGCGGGAAACAATGAGCAGTTCTTC
CDR3aa: CASSSDPLGLAGNNEQFF

d_gene: NA
j_gene: TRBJ2-2
abundance: NA
v_gene: TRBV24-1
CDR3nt: TGTGCCACCAGTGAAGGGTGGGCCGGGGAGCTGTTTTTT
CDR3aa: CATSEGWAGELFF

d_gene: NA
j_gene: TRBJ2-7
abundance: NA
v_gene: TRBV30
CDR3nt: TGTGCCTGGAGTGTAAGCGGGACAGGCGCCTACGAGCAGTACTTC
CDR3aa: CAWSVSGTGAYEQYF

d_gene: TRBD1
j_gene: TRBJ1-4
abundance: NA
v_gene: TRBV28
CDR3nt: TGTGCCAGCAGTTTGGTAAAGGGGGCCTTCGGAAAACTGTTTTTT
CDR3aa: CASSLVKGAFGKLFF

d_gene: NA
j_gene: TRBJ2-2
abundance: once
v_gene: TRBV5-6
CDR3nt: TGTGCCAGCAGCTTGGATTTTCGATCCGGGGAGCTGTTTTTT
CDR3aa: CASSLDFRSGELFF

d_gene: NA
j_gene: TRBJ2-1
abundance: NA
v_gene: TRBV24-1
CDR3nt: TGTGCCACCAGTGAATTACCCTACAATGAGCAGTTCTTC
CDR3aa: CATSELPYNEQFF

d_gene: NA
j_gene: TRBJ1-5
abundance: NA
v_gene: TRBV9
CDR3nt: TGTGCCAGCAGCGCCCCTAGGCGTTTTCGAAGCAATCAGCCCCAGCATTTT
CDR3aa: CASSAPRRFRSNQPQHF

d_gene: NA
j_gene: TRBJ2-1
abundance: NA
v_gene: TRBV29-1
CDR3nt: TGCAGCCCTGAGGGCCGCGAAAGGCCATCATATTCAAAAGACAATGAGCAGTTCTTC
CDR3aa: CSPEGRERPSYSKDNEQFF

d_gene: TRBD2
j_gene: TRBJ2-7
abundance: once
v_gene: TRBV13
CDR3nt: TGTGCCAGCAGCCCTAGCGGGGAATCCTACGAGCAGTACTTC
CDR3aa: CASSPSGESYEQYF

d_gene: TRBD1
j_gene: TRBJ2-7
abundance: NA
v_gene: TRBV19
CDR3nt: TGTGCCAGTAGTATAGGGACAGGGCCCTACGAGCAGTACTTC
CDR3aa: CASSIGTGPYEQYF

d_gene: TRBD1
j_gene: TRBJ2-7
abundance: NA
v_gene: TRBV6-2/TRBV6-3
CDR3nt: TGTGCCAGCAGTTACCTCCGGGACAGGGGTTACGAGCAGTACTTC
CDR3aa: CASSYLRDRGYEQYF

d_gene: NA
j_gene: TRBJ1-2
abundance: NA
v_gene: TRBV19
CDR3nt: TGTGCCAGTACCAAGGGAGGTAACTATGGCTACACCTTC
CDR3aa: CASTKGGNYGYTF

d_gene: NA
j_gene: TRBJ1-5
abundance: NA
v_gene: TRBV6-2/TRBV6-3
CDR3nt: TGTGCCAGCAGTTGGACGGTTAGCAATCAGCCCCAGCATTTT
CDR3aa: CASSWTVSNQPQHF

d_gene: NA
j_gene: TRBJ1-2
abundance: NA
v_gene: TRBV6-5
CDR3nt: TGTGCCAGCAGTTACGCCAGGGAGTATGGCTACACCTTC
CDR3aa: CASSYAREYGYTF

d_gene: NA
j_gene: TRBJ2-7
abundance: NA
v_gene: TRBV5-6
CDR3nt: TGTGCCAGCAGCTTGGCGGCTCCTGGGAACGAGCAGTACTTC
CDR3aa: CASSLAAPGNEQYF

d_gene: TRBD2
j_gene: TRBJ2-1
abundance: NA
v_gene: TRBV6-5
CDR3nt: TGTGCCAGCAGTTACTCGAAGAGCGGGAGGCAGTTCTTC
CDR3aa: CASSYSKSGRQFF

d_gene: TRBD1
j_gene: TRBJ1-1
abundance: NA
v_gene: TRBV18
CDR3nt: TGTGCCAGCTCACTTGGATGGACAGGGGTGGCCACTGAAGCTTTCTTT
CDR3aa: CASSLGWTGVATEAFF

d_gene: NA
j_gene: TRBJ2-7
abundance: few
v_gene: TRBV19
CDR3nt: TGTGCCAGTACCCCGGGCCACCGGCACTTC
CDR3aa: CASTPGHRHF

d_gene: NA
j_gene: TRBJ2-1
abundance: NA
v_gene: TRBV19
CDR3nt: TGTGCCAGTGGAGACAGGAGAGTTCTATACAATGAGCAGTTCTTC
CDR3aa: CASGDRRVLYNEQFF

d_gene: TRBD2
j_gene: TRBJ2-7
abundance: NA
v_gene: TRBV27
CDR3nt: TGTGCCAGCAGTTCTCGGGGGACTAGCGGGACCGAGCAGTACTTC
CDR3aa: CASSSRGTSGTEQYF